The 29 T cell receptor beta chains below all came from one sample that was sequenced in a study of identical twins. TCRdb re-called the 5' RACE reads with MiXCR, one entry per CDR3 protein. The table shows around 1.7 million distinct CDR3 sequences, with around 33% occurring only once. Sequencing was carried out using cord blood. All receptors come from a newborn girl in good health.

The sample holds a few counts of this clonotype. The gene calls are TRBV6-2 or TRBV6-3 and TRBJ1-1, with TRBD1 matching over 7 bases. This CDR3 has 14 residues. The germline gives CDR1 MNHEY, CDR2 SVGEGT. Trimming at V came to 0 bases and at J to 7 bases, leaving 5 bases not matched to a gene. Written as DNA, the CDR3 is TGTGCCAGCAGTTACTCGACCCGGGACAGTGAAGCTTTCTTT. Amino acids: CASSYSTRDSEAFF.

The V call is TRBV3-1, the J call TRBJ2-1; D is tentatively TRBD1 or TRBD2 (5 bases each). The germline CDR1 and CDR2 sequences are LGHDT and YNNKEL (reference sequence). V was trimmed by 3 bases and J by 5 bases, leaving 14 bases between them. This CDR3 is 15 amino acids long. The CDR3 is CASSHLGAANNEQFF. The CDR3 nucleotides read TGTGCCAGCAGCCATCTCGGGGCGGCGAACAATGAGCAGTTCTTC.

The rearrangement uses TRBV12-3 or TRBV12-4 and TRBJ2-1, with TRBD2 identical over 13 bases. The CDR3 loop spans 16 amino acids. Trimming took 7 bases from V and 4 from J; bases not matched to a gene: 7. The DNA of the CDR3 is TGTGCCAGCACAAAAGGGGGACTAGCGGGATACAATGAGCAGTTCTTC. Translated: CASTKGGLAGYNEQFF.

This rearrangement joins TRBV12-3 or TRBV12-4 to TRBJ2-1, with 13 bases matching TRBD2. The CDR3 totals 16 residues. After removal of 6 bases from V and 9 bases from J, the junction contained 11 bases not matched to a gene. CDR3 coding DNA: TGTGCCAGCAGCCAGCTCGGACTAGCGGGAGTTGGTGAGCAGTTCTTC. It codes for CASSQLGLAGVGEQFF.

The chain combines TRBV28 with TRBJ2-5, with no clear D. The V gene's germline CDR1 is MDHEN and CDR2 SYDVKM. CDR3 size: 14 residues. V was pared by 1 base and J by 5 bases, with 11 bases between. The CDR3 nucleotides are TGTGCCAGCAGTTTATTTTCGGTGGTGGAGACCCAGTACTTC. Translating it yields CASSLFSVVETQYF. The full variable domain, rest sourced from reference TRBV28 and TRBJ2-5, is DVKVTQSSRYLVKRTGEKVFLECVQDMDHENMFWYRQDPGLGLRLIYFSYDVKMKEKGDIPEGYSVSREKKERFSLILESASTNQTSMYLCASSLFSVVETQYFGPGTRLLVL.

This clonotype was picked up a small number of times. V usage is TRBV20-1 and J usage is TRBJ2-4; D is perhaps TRBD2 (6 bases). The germline CDR1 and CDR2 sequences are DFQATT and SNEGSKA (reference sequence). Trimming shortened V by 8 bases and J by 4 bases, and 18 bases separated the two germline ends. CDR3 length equals 14 residues. CDR3 nucleotides: TGCAGTACGGAGGGAACAGGATTGAAAAACATTCAGTACTTC. Its translation: CSTEGTGLKNIQYF.

The J gene is TRBJ2-3, the V gene TRBV24-1, with 7 bases aligning to TRBD2. The J segment lost 1 base and the V segment lost 2 bases, leaving 2 bases of the junction unmatched. The CDR3 covers 15 residues. CDR1 and CDR2 (germline): KGHDR, SFDVKD. CDR3 residues: CATSDYLAGTDTQYF. As DNA, the CDR3 is TGTGCCACCAGTGATTACCTAGCGGGCACAGATACGCAGTATTTT.

The rearrangement links TRBV30 to TRBJ1-1; 7 bases line up with TRBD1. The germline gives CDR1 GTSNPN, CDR2 SVGIG (reference sequence). V dropped 2 bases and J dropped 9; count of bases not matched to a gene: 12. The CDR3 runs to 14 residues. The CDR3 DNA sequence: TGTGCCTGGAGTTTCCGACAGGGTATACCGCAAGCTTTCTTT. Translated, it gives CAWSFRQGIPQAFF.

The CDR3 loop reads CSASEQGSYNSPLHF. Here the CDR3 DNA reads TGCAGTGCTAGTGAGCAGGGTTCCTATAATTCACCCCTCCACTTT. The rearrangement links TRBV20-1 to TRBJ1-6; tentative D call: TRBD1 (5 bases). The CDR3 runs 15 residues. The ends were cut back, 3 bases at V and 1 base at J, with 10 bases in the middle. Germline lookup yields CDR1 DFQATT and CDR2 SNEGSKA (reference sequence).

At least ten counts were recorded for this clonotype. The chain links TRBV2 to TRBJ2-1; D may be TRBD2 (5 bases). This CDR3 spans 11 amino acids. The V gene lost 9 bases and the J gene lost 5 bases, with 8 bases spanning the gap. Germline V lookup: CDR1 SNHLY, CDR2 FYNNEI. The DNA of the CDR3 is TGTGCCAGTACTAGGAACAATGAGCAGTTCTTC. It specifies CASTRNNEQFF.

The chain employs TRBV10-3 and TRBJ1-2; 9 positions agree with TRBD1. With 11 bases clipped from V and 3 bases from J, the junction kept 4 bases outside the gene matches. Per germline, CDR1 ENHRY and CDR2 SYGVKD. CDR3 length: 12 amino acids. The CDR3: CALRTGDYGYTF. DNA for the CDR3: TGTGCCCTCCGGACAGGGGACTATGGCTACACCTTC.

This clonotype was seen more than once but under ten times. This chain connects TRBV7-2 to TRBJ1-5, with 11 bases aligning to TRBD1. The CDR3 consists of 16 residues. V shed 2 bases, J shed 6 bases, and the junction held 6 bases outside the gene matches. From germline, CDR1 is SGHTA and CDR2 FQGNSA. The CDR3 region is CASSLRPGTGGQPQHF. The DNA for the CDR3 is TGTGCCAGCAGCTTAAGACCCGGGACAGGGGGTCAGCCCCAGCATTTT.

This clonotype was picked up a small number of times. The chain carries TRBV20-1 and TRBJ1-6, with no clear D. CDR3 length: 17 residues. Germline V gene lookup returns CDR1 DFQATT and CDR2 SNEGSKA (reference sequence). Between the trimmed V and J ends, which lost 3 bases and 5 bases, there was a span of 20 bases. The CDR3, as DNA: TGCAGTGCTAGGGCAAGTGAACAGATTCTGGATAATTCACCCCTCCACTTT. Its protein product is CSARASEQILDNSPLHF.

This clonotype was found a few times. V gene TRBV7-2 combines with J gene TRBJ2-3; 7 nucleotides match TRBD2. V dropped 1 base and J dropped 2; count of bases not matched to a gene: 6. CDR1 is SGHTA, CDR2 FQGNSA, per germline. The CDR3 runs 16 residues. This chain's CDR3 is CASSLGGAGNTDTQYF. The CDR3 DNA is TGTGCCAGCAGCTTAGGGGGAGCGGGGAACACAGATACGCAGTATTTT.

This chain uses TRBV6-5 with TRBJ1-3, with D perhaps matching TRBD1 (6 bases). This CDR3 is 19 amino acids long. V dropped 4 bases and J dropped 0 bases, with 22 bases sitting between them. Germline loops: CDR1 MNHEY, CDR2 SVGAGI. CDR3 region: CASSSGRLGGHSSGNTIYF. Here the CDR3 DNA reads TGTGCCAGCAGTTCCGGGAGGTTGGGGGGACATAGCTCTGGAAACACCATATATTTT.

V gene TRBV7-2 combines with J gene TRBJ1-2; D is unresolved. V lost 1 base, J lost 5 bases, and 17 bases lay in between. CDR1 is SGHTA, CDR2 FQGNSA, per germline. The CDR3 has 16 amino acids. Written as DNA, the CDR3 is TGTGCCAGCAGCTTAGTCTACGCAGGTGGGGATTATGGCTACACCTTC. Translated: CASSLVYAGGDYGYTF. The whole variable domain, remainder taken from reference TRBV7-2 and TRBJ1-2, is GAGVSQSPSNKVTEKGKDVELRCDPISGHTALYWYRQSLGQGLEFLIYFQGNSAPDKSGLPSDRFSAERTGGSVSTLTIQRTQQEDSAVYLCASSLVYAGGDYGYTFGSGTRLTVV.

This clonotype was counted many times. The V call is TRBV12-3 or TRBV12-4, the J call TRBJ2-1; TRBD1 matches 8 bases. This CDR3 is built from 15 residues. V trimming: 5 bases; J trimming: 7 bases; junction bases outside the gene matches: 10. The CDR3 protein is CASSPRQGYGNEQFF. The DNA for the CDR3 is TGTGCCAGCAGTCCCCGACAGGGGTACGGAAATGAGCAGTTCTTC.

CDR3: CAISEDLGVQFF. The CDR3 nucleotides read TGTGCCATCAGTGAGGACCTAGGGGTGCAGTTCTTC. The chain recombines TRBV10-3 with TRBJ2-1; TRBD1 might be the D (5 bases). Germline values: CDR1 ENHRY, CDR2 SYGVKD. The CDR3 runs 12 residues. Trimming cost V 2 bases and J 12 bases, with 11 bases left between them.

This clonotype was picked up a small number of times. V and J are TRBV5-1 and TRBJ1-6, with D perhaps matching TRBD1 (5 bases). V was shortened by 0 bases and J by 5 bases, with 12 bases between the two germline ends. Germline V CDR1 and CDR2: SGHRS, YFSETQ. The CDR3 spans 16 residues. The CDR3 loop reads CASSLDTGGHNSPLHF. The CDR3 nucleotides are TGCGCCAGCAGCTTGGATACAGGCGGGCATAATTCACCCCTCCACTTT. Full variable domain (rest looked up from reference TRBV5-1 and TRBJ1-6): KAGVTQTPRYLIKTRGQQVTLSCSPISGHRSVSWYQQTPGQGLQFLFEYFSETQRNKGNFPGRFSGRQFSNSRSEMNVSTLELGDSALYLCASSLDTGGHNSPLHFGNGTRLTVT.

The chain couples TRBV21-1 to TRBJ2-5; the tabulated D call, TRBD2, remains unverified against the DNA. TRBV21-1 is described as a pseudogene. CDR3 length: 14 residues. CDR3 sequence (DNA): TGTGCCATCATATTAGCGGGGCAACAAGAGACCCAGTACTTC. It is translated as CAIILAGQQETQYF.

The chain links TRBV6-6 to TRBJ2-5, with D perhaps TRBD1 or TRBD2 (5 bases each). Looked up from germline, CDR1 is MNHNY and CDR2 is SVGAGI (reference sequence). The CDR3 runs 14 residues. Between the trimmed V and J ends, which lost 7 bases and 5 bases, there was a span of 17 bases. CDR3 bases: TGTGCCAGCACCCTTTGGGACCGGTGGGAGACCCAGTACTTC. Protein sequence: CASTLWDRWETQYF.

The rearrangement joins TRBV4-1 to TRBJ2-1; the D is unclear. Trimming pared 1 base from V and 0 bases from J, leaving 7 bases between. Germline lookup yields CDR1 MGHRA and CDR2 YSYEKL. The CDR3 covers 15 residues. CDR3 loop: CASSQGACSYNEQFF. CDR3 in DNA: TGCGCCAGCAGCCAAGGGGCGTGCTCCTACAATGAGCAGTTCTTC.

This clonotype has a count of ten or more. J is TRBJ2-7 and V is TRBV20-1, with D possibly matching TRBD2 (6 bases). There are 12 residues in the CDR3. Germline V gives CDR1 DFQATT, CDR2 SNEGSKA (reference sequence). V was cut by 2 bases and J by 3 bases, with 8 bases left in between. CDR3 coding DNA: TGCAGTGCTAGACAGGGAGGCTACGAGCAGTACTTC. Amino acids: CSARQGGYEQYF.

Comment on this clonotype: At one of its ends the junction is not consistent with the germline gene, which may arise from a read error. J is TRBJ2-7 and V is TRBV5-1, with TRBD2 matching 7 bases. Germline CDR1 is SGHRS and CDR2 is YFSETQ. The CDR3 length is 16 residues. In nucleotides, the CDR3 is TGCGCCAGCAGCATGAACCTAGCGGATAGCTCCTACGGGCAGTACTTC. This sequence encodes CASSMNLADSSYGQYF.

In this sample, this clonotype turned up a few times. The genes are TRBV4-1 and TRBJ2-3; 7 nucleotides agree with TRBD2. Germline V gives CDR1 MGHRA, CDR2 YSYEKL. The CDR3 contains 17 residues. The V segment lost 1 base and the J segment 3 bases; nucleotides outside the gene matches: 10. Here the CDR3 reads CASSQVKGGLQTDTQYF. CDR3 coding DNA: TGCGCCAGCAGCCAAGTTAAGGGAGGGTTACAAACAGATACGCAGTATTTT.

This clonotype was found a few times. V gene TRBV28 combines with J gene TRBJ2-7, with TRBD1 identical over 8 bases. The CDR3 runs to 16 residues. J gave up 10 bases and V 0 bases, and 14 bases lay outside the gene matches. Germline lookup yields CDR1 MDHEN and CDR2 SYDVKM. The DNA of the CDR3 is TGTGCCAGCAGTTTATGGGTCAGGGGGCGTCCCAGTGCCCAGTACTTC. Residues: CASSLWVRGRPSAQYF.

This clonotype was counted between two and nine times. This chain links TRBV20-1 with TRBJ1-6, with a weak D call TRBD1 (6 bases). The CDR3 is 13 amino acids. The V and J ends lost 6 bases and 7 bases respectively, with 13 bases between them. Germline V lookup: CDR1 DFQATT, CDR2 SNEGSKA (reference sequence). The CDR3 sequence: CSAPDSNNSPLHF. CDR3 nucleotide sequence: TGCAGTGCCCCGGACAGTAACAATTCACCCCTCCACTTT.

With regard to this clonotype: Its ends do not fully match the called genes, so a read error is possible. The chain combines TRBV11-2 with TRBJ1-1, with D hard to call. The CDR3 runs 14 residues. CDR1 and CDR2 from the germline V gene are SGHAT and FQNNGV. CDR3 loop: CASRLVGRSSEAFF. CDR3 in DNA: TGTGCCAGCAGGTTAGTTGGCCGAAGCTCTGAAGCTTTCTTT.

The rearrangement links TRBV5-1 to TRBJ2-3; 9 bases are shared with TRBD2. The CDR3 has 18 amino acids. Germline V CDR1 and CDR2: SGHRS, YFSETQ. V shed 2 bases and J 6 bases; nucleotides not matched to a gene: 16. The CDR3 DNA is TGCGCCAGCAGCTTAGGTGTTTTGCGCGGGGGGGCCGGTGATACGCAGTATTTT. Protein product: CASSLGVLRGGAGDTQYF.